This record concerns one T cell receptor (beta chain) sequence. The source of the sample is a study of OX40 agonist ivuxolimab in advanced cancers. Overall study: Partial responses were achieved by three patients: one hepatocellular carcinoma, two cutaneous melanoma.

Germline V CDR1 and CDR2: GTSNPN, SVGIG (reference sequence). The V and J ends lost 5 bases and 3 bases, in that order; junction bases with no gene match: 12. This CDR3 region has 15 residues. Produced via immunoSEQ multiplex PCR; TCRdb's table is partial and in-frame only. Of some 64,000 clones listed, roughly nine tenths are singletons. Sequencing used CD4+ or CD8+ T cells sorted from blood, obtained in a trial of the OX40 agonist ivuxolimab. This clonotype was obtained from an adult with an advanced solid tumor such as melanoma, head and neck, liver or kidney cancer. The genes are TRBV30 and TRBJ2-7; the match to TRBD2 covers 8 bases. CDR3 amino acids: CAWDSSGGVSYEQYF. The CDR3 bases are TGTGCCTGGGACTCGAGCGGGGGAGTTAGCTACGAGCAGTACTTC.